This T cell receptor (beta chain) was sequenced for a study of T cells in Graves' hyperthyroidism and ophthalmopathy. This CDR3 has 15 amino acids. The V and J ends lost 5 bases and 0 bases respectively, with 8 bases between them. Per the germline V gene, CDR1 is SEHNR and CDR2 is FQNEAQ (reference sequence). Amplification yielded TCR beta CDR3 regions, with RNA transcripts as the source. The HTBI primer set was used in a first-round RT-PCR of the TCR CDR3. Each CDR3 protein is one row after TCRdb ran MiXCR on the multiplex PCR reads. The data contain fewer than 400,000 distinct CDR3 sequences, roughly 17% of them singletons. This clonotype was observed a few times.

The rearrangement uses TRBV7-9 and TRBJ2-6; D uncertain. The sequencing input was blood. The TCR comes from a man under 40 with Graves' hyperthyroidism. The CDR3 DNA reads TGTGCCAGCAGCCTGCAATTCTCTGGGGCCAACGTCCTGACTTTC. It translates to CASSLQFSGANVLTF.